These 6 T cell receptor beta chains were all obtained from the same sample, sequenced in a study of identical twins. One entry per CDR3 protein results from TCRdb running MiXCR on the 5' RACE reads. This table has about 700,000 distinct CDR3 sequences, around 5.7% appearing once. Material for sequencing was naive T cells sorted from blood. The receptors originated from a young man in good health.

This clonotype has at least ten counts. The CDR3 spells CASSSMRNTEAFF. DNA of the CDR3: TGTGCCAGCAGCTCAATGAGGAACACTGAAGCTTTCTTT. The chain joins TRBV12-3 or TRBV12-4 to TRBJ1-1; D ambiguous. The CDR3 extends over 13 amino acids. The V gene lost 6 bases and the J gene lost 1 base, with 9 bases spanning the gap.

This chain connects TRBV6-1 to TRBJ1-3; D is unresolved. Trimming pared 7 bases from V and 0 bases from J, leaving 16 bases between. The CDR3 covers 16 residues. Germline-derived CDR1 and CDR2 are MNHNS and SASEGT. The CDR3 DNA reads as TGTGCCAGCATCCTAAGGGAGGGAAGCTCTGGAAACACCATATATTTT. It is translated as CASILREGSSGNTIYF.

This clonotype has ten or more counts. The gene calls are TRBV7-9 and TRBJ2-1; tentative D call: TRBD2 (6 bases). Trimming left V 3 bases short and J 5 bases short, with 8 bases between. Per germline, CDR1 SEHNR and CDR2 FQNEAQ (reference sequence). This CDR3 has 13 residues. The CDR3 nucleotides read TGTGCCAGCAGCTTGGAGGGAAACAATGAGCAGTTCTTC. It yields the protein CASSLEGNNEQFF. Complete variable domain (other parts from reference TRBV7-9 and TRBJ2-1): DTGVSQNPRHKITKRGQNVTFRCDPISEHNRLYWYRQTLGQGPEFLTYFQNEAQLEKSRLLSDRFSAERPKGSFSTLEIQRTEQGDSAMYLCASSLEGNNEQFFGPGTRLTVL.

This clonotype was counted many times. The CDR3 DNA reads as TGTGCCAGCAGTTTTGCGGACAGGAGAAATTCACCCCTCCACTTT. Residues: CASSFADRRNSPLHF. V usage is TRBV12-3 or TRBV12-4 and J usage is TRBJ1-6; 7 bases fit TRBD1. The V gene end was trimmed by 3 bases and the J gene end by 7 bases; junction bases not matched to a gene: 6. There are 15 residues in the CDR3.

Ten or more counts support this clonotype. V gene TRBV20-1 combines with J gene TRBJ2-1; D gene uncertain. This CDR3 has 14 amino acids. Per the germline V gene, CDR1 is DFQATT and CDR2 is SNEGSKA (reference sequence). V gave up 1 base and J gave up 9 bases, with 16 bases separating them. The CDR3 is CSARGGQKWREQFF. DNA of the CDR3: TGCAGTGCTAGAGGTGGCCAGAAATGGCGTGAGCAGTTCTTC.

This clonotype occurred many times. The rearrangement joins TRBV7-9 to TRBJ1-4; D is possibly TRBD1 (5 bases). Germline assignment: CDR1 SEHNR and CDR2 FQNEAQ (reference sequence). The length of the CDR3 is 15 residues. Trimming cost V 0 bases and J 5 bases, with 10 bases left between them. In DNA, the CDR3 is TGTGCCAGCAGCTTAGCGGGGCTTCGGAATGAAAAACTGTTTTTT. Amino acid sequence: CASSLAGLRNEKLFF.